The 30 T cell receptor beta chains below all came from one sample that was sequenced in a study of B cell selection in AIRE deficiency. Sequenced by immunoSEQ multiplex PCR; TCRdb stores in-frame clones only, minus some. The sample lists fewer than 25,000 clones; 85% to 95% were seen once. Regulatory T cells were sorted as CD4+CD25hiCD127low/negative cells. The sequenced sample was CD4+CD25+ Tregs sorted from PBMCs. The receptor source for this set is a human donor in good health.

This chain joins TRBV13 and TRBJ2-3, with 10 bases matching TRBD2. The germline CDR1 and CDR2 sequences are PRHDT and FYEKMQ (reference sequence). The ends lost 6 bases at V and 2 bases at J; junction bases unmatched: 5. CDR3 length equals 15 residues. CDR3 DNA sequence: TGTGCCAGCAGTCCGAGCGGGGGGGTCACAGATACGCAGTATTTT. It yields the protein CASSPSGGVTDTQYF.

The V gene is TRBV5-1, the J gene TRBJ2-7; no firm D call. The CDR3 runs to 13 residues. The germline CDR1 and CDR2 sequences are SGHRS and YFSETQ. The V end lost 3 bases, the J end lost 0 bases, and 7 bases lay between the germline ends. CDR3 sequence: CASSSSSSYEQYF. The CDR3 DNA follows: TGCGCCAGCAGCTCCTCCAGCTCCTACGAGCAGTACTTC.

The gene calls are TRBV18 and TRBJ1-2, with a tentative D call TRBD1 (5 bases). The CDR3 contains 14 residues. Deletions cut 1 base from V and 8 bases from J, with 14 bases between. Germline-derived CDR1 and CDR2 are KGHSH and LQKENI. The CDR3: CASSPLTGGDGYTF. The DNA for the CDR3 is TGTGCCAGCTCACCACTGACGGGGGGGGACGGCTACACCTTC. Based on the CDR3 plus reference TRBV18 and TRBJ1-2, the full variable domain is NAGVMQNPRHLVRRRGQEARLRCSPMKGHSHVYWYRQLPEEGLKFMVYLQKENIIDESGMPKERFSAEFPKEGPSILRIQQVVRGDSAAYFCASSPLTGGDGYTFGSGTRLTVV.

This clone was picked up one time. The V and J genes are TRBV11-2 and TRBJ1-2; D unresolved. V lost 0 bases and J 6 bases, leaving 14 bases between the germline ends. Germline V gives CDR1 SGHAT, CDR2 FQNNGV. The CDR3 contains 15 residues. CDR3 bases: TGTGCCAGCAGCTTAGATTGGAGGGATTTCCATGGCTACACCTTC. It specifies CASSLDWRDFHGYTF.

V is TRBV5-4 and J is TRBJ2-5; possibly TRBD1 for D (6 bases). Germline values: CDR1 SGHNT, CDR2 YYREEE (reference sequence). The CDR3 totals 13 residues. Trimming stripped 4 bases from V and 2 bases from J, with 9 bases between. The CDR3 sequence is CASSPGQQETQYF. In DNA form, the CDR3 reads TGTGCCAGCAGCCCAGGACAGCAAGAGACCCAGTACTTC.

The rearrangement uses TRBV30 and TRBJ1-4; D gene ambiguous. Per germline, CDR1 GTSNPN and CDR2 SVGIG (reference sequence). The CDR3 is 11 amino acids. The V gene lost 0 bases and the J gene lost 12 bases, with 8 bases spanning the gap. CDR3 residues: CAWSVLEELFF. CDR3 bases: TGTGCCTGGAGTGTACTCGAGGAACTGTTTTTT.

V gene TRBV10-3 combines with J gene TRBJ2-7; 12 nucleotides align to TRBD2. J gave up 0 bases and V 6 bases, and 0 bases lay outside the gene matches. The length of the CDR3 is 14 residues. CDR1 is ENHRY and CDR2 is SYGVKD in the germline V gene. The CDR3 nucleotides are TGTGCCATCAGGACTAGCGGGAGCTCCTACGAGCAGTACTTC. Translated: CAIRTSGSSYEQYF.

V usage is TRBV5-1 and J usage is TRBJ2-1; 11 nucleotides line up with TRBD1. Germline values: CDR1 SGHRS, CDR2 YFSETQ. Unmatched junction bases numbered 9, after V lost 3 bases and J lost 10 bases. The CDR3 loop spans 15 amino acids. The CDR3 protein is CASSWGGQGAFEQFF. The DNA of the CDR3 is TGCGCCAGCAGCTGGGGCGGACAGGGGGCTTTCGAGCAGTTCTTC.

The rearrangement links TRBV7-9 to TRBJ1-1; perhaps TRBD1 as D (5 bases). Germline CDR1 is SEHNR and CDR2 is FQNEAQ (reference sequence). The V end was cut by 5 bases, the J end by 7 bases, with 26 bases between. This CDR3 contains 17 residues. The CDR3 DNA sequence: TGTGCCAGCAGCGACTTGCTTAGGGGCGATCTCCTCATTGAAGCTTTCTTT. Amino acids: CASSDLLRGDLLIEAFF.

The chain has TRBV4-2 and TRBJ2-1; 8 bases agree with TRBD2. Germline lookup yields CDR1 LGHNA and CDR2 YNFKEQ. V shed 1 base and J 12 bases; nucleotides not matched to a gene: 11. The CDR3 has 15 residues. CDR3 nucleotides: TGTGCCAGCAGCCAAGGTCCGCGGGGGGATGACGGGCAGTTCTTC. Its protein is CASSQGPRGDDGQFF.

The V gene is TRBV5-1, the J gene TRBJ2-3, with 8 nucleotides matching TRBD2. CDR3 size: 17 residues. The trim removed 4 bases at V and 2 bases at J, leaving 12 bases unmatched. The germline V gene has CDR1 SGHRS and CDR2 YFSETQ. CDR3 nucleotides: TGCGCCAGCAGCCGCATTAGCGGGACGGTTTTCACAGATACGCAGTATTTT. Translated: CASSRISGTVFTDTQYF. Using reference TRBV5-1 and TRBJ2-3 for the parts outside the CDR3, the full variable domain is KAGVTQTPRYLIKTRGQQVTLSCSPISGHRSVSWYQQTPGQGLQFLFEYFSETQRNKGNFPGRFSGRQFSNSRSEMNVSTLELGDSALYLCASSRISGTVFTDTQYFGPGTRLTVL.

This chain joins TRBV6-5 and TRBJ1-2; 7 nucleotides align to TRBD1. J gave up 2 bases and V 4 bases, and 4 bases lay outside the gene matches. CDR1 is MNHEY and CDR2 is SVGAGI in the germline V gene. The CDR3 runs 14 residues. The CDR3: CASSLVQGNYGYTF. The CDR3 DNA sequence: TGTGCCAGCAGTTTAGTACAGGGGAACTATGGCTACACCTTC.

The chain links TRBV9 to TRBJ2-5; 9 bases line up with TRBD2. Germline trimming cut 0 bases from V and 2 bases from J; bases unmatched to any gene: 5. The CDR3 is 16 residues long. The germline V gene has CDR1 SGDLS and CDR2 YYNGEE. The CDR3 here is CASSVAPSGVQETQYF. The CDR3 region has the DNA TGTGCCAGCAGCGTAGCCCCTAGCGGGGTTCAAGAGACCCAGTACTTC.

The chain's CDR3 is CASRRGAMGLAGGTKQFF. In nucleotides, the CDR3 is TGTGCCAGCCGCCGAGGAGCTATGGGACTAGCGGGGGGGACAAAGCAGTTCTTC. V gene TRBV27 combines with J gene TRBJ2-1; the match to TRBD2 covers 16 bases. This CDR3 has 18 residues. Germline CDR1 MNHEY, CDR2 SMNVEV (reference sequence). V was clipped by 8 bases and J by 11 bases; unmatched bases: 18.

This chain connects TRBV10-3 to TRBJ2-2; 14 nucleotides match TRBD2. Germline-derived CDR1 and CDR2 are ENHRY and SYGVKD. The CDR3 is made up of 16 amino acids. J was trimmed by 7 bases and V by 10 bases; bases with no gene match: 11. CDR3 nucleotides: TGTGCCACCAGACCGACTAGCGGGAGGGCGGGCGGGGAGCTGTTTTTT. Translating gives CATRPTSGRAGGELFF.

This rearrangement joins TRBV19 to TRBJ2-3; D not certain. V was pared by 6 bases and J by 4 bases, with 20 bases between. Germline assignment: CDR1 LNHDA and CDR2 SQIVND (reference sequence). CDR3 length: 16 residues. CDR3 DNA: TGTGCCAGTAGCCCTCCCGCCGGAATTTGGGCAGATACGCAGTATTTT. It codes for CASSPPAGIWADTQYF.

The genes are TRBV5-5 and TRBJ2-3, with D possibly being TRBD2 (6 bases). The CDR3 covers 16 residues. Looked up from germline, CDR1 is SGHKS and CDR2 is YYEKEE (reference sequence). The V end was cut by 0 bases, the J end by 2 bases, with 13 bases between. CDR3 sequence (DNA): TGTGCCAGCAGCTTGGGCCCAATAGCGGACACAGATACGCAGTATTTT. Its translation is CASSLGPIADTDTQYF.

The J gene is TRBJ1-5, the V gene TRBV5-4; weak D call: TRBD1 (5 bases). Germline V lookup: CDR1 SGHNT, CDR2 YYREEE (reference sequence). V lost 3 bases to trimming and J lost 3 bases, with 16 bases between them. The CDR3 consists of 16 residues. In DNA form, the CDR3 reads TGTGCCAGCAGCTCCTCCGCGGGGGGGTTCAATCAGCCCCAGCATTTT. The encoded protein is CASSSSAGGFNQPQHF.

The CDR3 reads CASSRTGGLWQPQHF. In DNA form, the CDR3 reads TGTGCCAGCAGCCGGACAGGGGGTTTGTGGCAGCCCCAGCATTTT. The chain is built from TRBV7-8 and TRBJ1-5; 10 bases match TRBD1. The CDR3 is 15 amino acids. Germline V gene sequence: CDR1 SGHVS, CDR2 FQNEAQ. Trimming at V came to 5 bases and at J to 7 bases, leaving 8 bases not matched to a gene.

V usage is TRBV11-1 and J usage is TRBJ2-3; D not certain. Germline CDR1 SGHAT, CDR2 FQDESV (reference sequence). V shed 5 bases and J shed 2 bases, with 17 bases lying between them. This CDR3 region has 16 residues. The CDR3 DNA reads as TGTGCCAGCAGCGACGTTAGTTCTTCCCTCACAGATACGCAGTATTTT. This codes for CASSDVSSSLTDTQYF.

The V call is TRBV9, the J call TRBJ2-7; D might be TRBD1 (6 bases). The germline V gene has CDR1 SGDLS and CDR2 YYNGEE. The CDR3 covers 14 residues. V was cut by 4 bases and J by 3 bases, with 14 bases left in between. CDR3 loop: CASSPRGGHYEQYF. Here the CDR3 DNA reads TGTGCCAGCAGCCCCAGGGGTGGACACTACGAGCAGTACTTC.

The CDR3 sequence is CATLEDEKLFF. DNA for the CDR3: TGTGCCACTCTGGAGGACGAAAAACTGTTTTTT. The V gene is TRBV10-3, the J gene TRBJ1-4, with D uncertain. Trimming stripped 10 bases from V and 8 bases from J, with 11 bases between. Germline loops: CDR1 ENHRY, CDR2 SYGVKD. CDR3 length equals 11 residues.

V gene TRBV10-1 combines with J gene TRBJ2-2; possibly TRBD2 for D (6 bases). Trimming removed 3 bases from V and 7 bases from J, with 12 bases in between. CDR1 is WNHNN and CDR2 is SYGVQD in the germline V gene (reference sequence). The CDR3 consists of 14 residues. CDR3 DNA sequence: TGCGCCAGCAGTGATTCCGGGAGAGGCGGGGAGCTGTTTTTT. Translating it yields CASSDSGRGGELFF.

The chain carries TRBV15 and TRBJ1-4; no firm D call. The CDR3 totals 14 residues. Looked up from germline, CDR1 is LNHNV and CDR2 is YYDKDF (reference sequence). Deletions cut 5 bases from V and 5 bases from J, with 12 bases between. Here the CDR3 reads CATSPLGRNEKLFF. CDR3 nucleotide sequence: TGTGCCACCAGCCCCCTCGGAAGAAATGAAAAACTGTTTTTT.

Here the CDR3 reads CASSVGRVGNEQFF. The CDR3 DNA is TGTGCCAGCAGTGTCGGCAGGGTGGGAAATGAGCAGTTCTTC. The chain uses TRBV6-1 and TRBJ2-1, with D possibly TRBD1 on 5 matching bases. Trimming took off 4 bases at V and 7 bases at J, with 14 bases between the two ends. Germline assignment: CDR1 MNHNS and CDR2 SASEGT. The CDR3 runs to 14 residues.

V usage is TRBV29-1 and J usage is TRBJ2-7; 7 bases agree with TRBD1. Trimming cost V 6 bases and J 4 bases; bases outside gene matches: 6. The germline V gene encodes CDR1 SQVTM and CDR2 ANQGSEA. CDR3 size: 12 residues. This chain's CDR3 is CSVLPGGYEQYF. CDR3 nucleotides: TGCAGCGTGCTCCCAGGGGGATACGAGCAGTACTTC.

The chain recombines TRBV5-6 with TRBJ2-4; tentative D call: TRBD1 (7 bases). CDR1 SGHDT and CDR2 YYEEEE come from the germline V gene. The CDR3 runs 15 residues. V lost 4 bases, J lost 4 bases, and 15 bases lay in between. CDR3 sequence: CASSIMTGRKNIQYF. CDR3 in DNA: TGTGCCAGCAGCATTATGACAGGGAGGAAAAACATTCAGTACTTC.

V usage is TRBV19 and J usage is TRBJ2-5; D gene ambiguous. Matching the DNA end better, TRBJ2-7 makes the J call doubtful. Germline V gives CDR1 LNHDA, CDR2 SQIVND (reference sequence). This CDR3 comprises 13 residues. CDR3 residues: CASSIDNSYEQYF. The CDR3 DNA reads as TGTGCCAGTAGTATAGACAACTCCTACGAGCAGTACTTC.

The chain couples TRBV18 to TRBJ2-1, with 9 bases lining up with TRBD2. The CDR3 loop spans 17 amino acids. Germline values: CDR1 KGHSH, CDR2 LQKENI. The ends lost 0 bases at V and 3 bases at J; junction bases unmatched: 6. CDR3 region: CASSPPLAGGNYNEQFF. In nucleotides, the CDR3 is TGTGCCAGCTCACCACCGCTGGCGGGGGGGAACTACAATGAGCAGTTCTTC.

This clone came up a few times. The rearrangement links TRBV6-5 to TRBJ2-7; D is unresolved. Germline V gene sequence: CDR1 MNHEY, CDR2 SVGAGI. Deletions cut 0 bases from V and 2 bases from J, with 11 bases between. The CDR3 is made up of 15 amino acids. The CDR3, as DNA: TGTGCCAGCAGTTACTCGTCCAGCCGCGCCTACGAGCAGTACTTC. Translation: CASSYSSSRAYEQYF.